These 9 T cell receptor beta chains came from one sample sequenced in a study of blood T cells in healthy people across ages. Alongside a J-beta primer mix, a sample-barcoded 5' primer served in a second PCR lasting 7 to 11 cycles. MiXCR, applied by TCRdb to the 5' RACE reads, yields one record per CDR3 protein. In the table there are some 710,000 distinct CDR3 sequences, 22% of which are singletons. The sequencing input was blood. Receptors originate from a man between 65 and 85 years old in good health.

There are many counts of this clonotype. The rearrangement uses TRBV10-3 and TRBJ2-1; TRBD2 aligns across 7 bases. This CDR3 is built from 13 residues. Germline V CDR1 and CDR2: ENHRY, SYGVKD. The V and J ends lost 5 bases and 4 bases, in that order; junction bases with no gene match: 2. The CDR3 DNA is TGTGCCATCAGTAGACTAGCTTACAATGAGCAGTTCTTC. It specifies CAISRLAYNEQFF.

This clonotype was recorded a few times. The chain couples TRBV20-1 to TRBJ2-5, with 8 bases fitting TRBD2. Germline-derived CDR1 and CDR2 are DFQATT and SNEGSKA (reference sequence). V shed 2 bases and J 1 base; nucleotides not matched to a gene: 9. The CDR3 is 16 residues long. The CDR3 DNA follows: TGCAGTGCTAGAAGTCGTAGCGGGAACGTCCAAGAGACCCAGTACTTC. It yields the protein CSARSRSGNVQETQYF.

The chain recombines TRBV29-1 with TRBJ1-2; D is undetermined. Germline CDR1 is SQVTM and CDR2 is ANQGSEA. The CDR3 is 11 residues long. Trimming stripped 5 bases from V and 7 bases from J, with 11 bases between. DNA for the CDR3: TGCAGCGTTCAAGCGGGAGGTGGCTACACCTTC. Its translation: CSVQAGGGYTF.

This chain connects TRBV10-3 to TRBJ2-7; TRBD2 aligns across 8 bases. The CDR3 contains 13 residues. Trimming cost V 4 bases and J 4 bases; bases outside gene matches: 3. The germline V gene encodes CDR1 ENHRY and CDR2 SYGVKD. CDR3 in DNA: TGTGCCATCAGTGCGGGGGGGACGTACGAGCAGTACGTC. This codes for CAISAGGTYEQYV.

The sample holds a few counts of this clonotype. The rearrangement joins TRBV15 to TRBJ2-1; 7 bases map to TRBD2. This CDR3 has 15 residues. CDR1 is LNHNV, CDR2 YYDKDF, per germline (reference sequence). J lost 9 bases, V lost 1 base, and 9 bases had no gene match. The CDR3 loop is CATSRGGLVPIEQFF. As DNA, the CDR3 is TGTGCCACCAGCAGAGGCGGACTAGTTCCGATTGAGCAGTTCTTC.

The chain is built from TRBV9 and TRBJ2-7, with D possibly being TRBD1 or TRBD2 (5 bases each). This CDR3 region has 15 residues. CDR1 is SGDLS, CDR2 YYNGEE, per germline. V was shortened by 4 bases and J by 3 bases, with 17 bases between the two germline ends. The CDR3 is CASSTLPLGVYEQYV. CDR3 coding DNA: TGTGCCAGCAGCACGCTCCCTCTGGGGGTCTACGAGCAGTACGTC.

This clonotype came up once. V is TRBV20-1 and J is TRBJ1-5; a weak D match, TRBD1 (5 bases). The CDR3 runs 14 residues. Between the trimmed V and J ends, which lost 3 bases and 7 bases, there was a span of 16 bases. Per the germline V gene, CDR1 is DFQATT and CDR2 is SNEGSKA (reference sequence). The CDR3 sequence: CSASDTGTGQPQHF. CDR3 in DNA: TGCAGTGCTAGTGATACAGGCACGGGACAGCCCCAGCATTTT.

This rearrangement joins TRBV7-2 to TRBJ1-2, with TRBD1 identical over 11 bases. The germline V gene encodes CDR1 SGHTA and CDR2 FQGNSA. The V gene end was trimmed by 5 bases and the J gene end by 7 bases; junction bases not matched to a gene: 6. This CDR3 contains 14 residues. CDR3 amino acids: CASSIGQGAFGYTF. CDR3 nucleotides: TGTGCCAGCAGCATCGGACAGGGGGCTTTTGGCTACACCTTC.

The chain couples TRBV18 to TRBJ1-3; unclear D gene. The CDR3 has 16 amino acids. Germline lookup yields CDR1 KGHSH and CDR2 LQKENI. V lost 1 base and J lost 4, with 14 bases in between. The CDR3 here is CASSPQASLGGNTIYF. CDR3 DNA: TGTGCCAGCTCACCACAGGCATCCCTGGGAGGAAACACCATATATTTT.